Presented here are 25 T cell receptor beta chains from one specimen sequenced in a study of cytomegalovirus exposure and HLA in healthy donors. Primers included in the PCR were 60 Vbeta and 13 Jbeta primers. Profiled with immunoSEQ multiplex PCR; TCRdb holds only in-frame clones, not every one. The profile covers approximately 160,000 clones, with just under 85% appearing a single time and around 4.8% taken by the ten largest. Sequencing input: PBMCs. Source of these receptors: a girl between 5 and 17 years old in good health and CMV-seropositive.

With regard to this clone: Additional DNA sequences in this sample encode the identical CDR3. This rearrangement joins TRBV18 to TRBJ1-2, with a weak D call TRBD1 (5 bases). V was pared by 6 bases and J by 4 bases, with 12 bases between. The CDR3 has 13 amino acids. CDR1 is KGHSH and CDR2 is LQKENI in the germline V gene. CDR3 nucleotides: TGTGCCAGCTCCCCCCCGGGGGGCTATGGCTACACCTTC. Its translation is CASSPPGGYGYTF. Drawing the rest from reference TRBV18 and TRBJ1-2, the complete variable domain is NAGVMQNPRHLVRRRGQEARLRCSPMKGHSHVYWYRQLPEEGLKFMVYLQKENIIDESGMPKERFSAEFPKEGPSILRIQQVVRGDSAAYFCASSPPGGYGYTFGSGTRLTVV.

This chain uses TRBV7-9 with TRBJ2-1; perhaps TRBD2 as D (6 bases). The CDR3 is 15 residues long. V gave up 5 bases and J gave up 3 bases, with 14 bases separating them. CDR1 is SEHNR, CDR2 FQNEAQ, per germline (reference sequence). The CDR3 protein is CASSRDGLNYNEQFF. The DNA of the CDR3 is TGTGCCAGCAGCCGGGACGGACTAAACTACAATGAGCAGTTCTTC.

This sequence joins TRBV18 and TRBJ1-1; no reliable D call. Germline CDR1 and CDR2: KGHSH and LQKENI. Trimming cost V 3 bases and J 2 bases, with 13 bases left between them. The CDR3 runs 15 residues. The CDR3 nucleotides are TGTGCCAGCTCACCCAACCAGGCGGGAAACACTGAAGCTTTCTTT. Translating it yields CASSPNQAGNTEAFF.

The chain combines TRBV28 with TRBJ2-1; D is possibly TRBD1 (6 bases). Germline CDR1 and CDR2: MDHEN and SYDVKM. Trimming took 9 bases from V and 10 from J, leaving 13 bases between them. The CDR3 loop spans 11 amino acids. This chain's CDR3 is CASNRDGEQFF. In nucleotides, the CDR3 is TGTGCCAGTAACAGGGACGGCGAGCAGTTCTTC.

The rearrangement joins TRBV6-5 to TRBJ1-1; tentatively, D is TRBD1 (6 bases). Germline CDR1 is MNHEY and CDR2 is SVGAGI. V lost 6 bases and J lost 3, with 17 bases in between. The CDR3 has 15 residues. The CDR3 loop is CASRRLRKGDTEAFF. For the CDR3, the DNA is TGTGCCAGCAGACGATTACGGAAGGGGGACACTGAAGCTTTCTTT.

This chain joins TRBV6-1 and TRBJ2-1; D may be TRBD2 (7 bases). V was trimmed by 0 bases and J by 7 bases, leaving 10 bases between them. The CDR3 has 14 amino acids. Germline V gene sequence: CDR1 MNHNS, CDR2 SASEGT. The CDR3 protein is CASSEAGGLNEQFF. DNA of the CDR3: TGTGCCAGCAGTGAAGCGGGGGGGCTGAATGAGCAGTTCTTC.

This chain connects TRBV19 to TRBJ1-5, with a possible D match to TRBD1 (6 bases). Germline CDR1 and CDR2: LNHDA and SQIVND (reference sequence). The CDR3 consists of 15 residues. V lost 6 bases and J lost 2, with 14 bases in between. CDR3 region: CASSNDRMGNQPQHF. CDR3 in DNA: TGTGCCAGTAGCAATGACAGGATGGGCAATCAGCCCCAGCATTTT.

This clone has only one observation. Written as DNA, the CDR3 is TGCGCCAGCAGTCTTTGGGCGGCGGGGAGGGAGACCCAGTACTTC. This gives the protein CASSLWAAGRETQYF. The rearrangement uses TRBV23-1 and TRBJ2-5, with D possibly matching TRBD2 (6 bases). TRBV23-1 is filed as an ORF, its function uncertain. This CDR3 contains 15 residues. Trimming stripped 4 bases from V and 5 bases from J, with 17 bases between.

The J gene is TRBJ2-1, the V gene TRBV11-3; possibly TRBD2 for D (6 bases). This CDR3 comprises 13 residues. Germline CDR1 SGHNT, CDR2 YENEEA. With 2 bases removed from V and 9 bases from J, the gap between germline ends came to 11 bases. The CDR3 DNA sequence: TGTGCCAGCAGCTTAAGGCGGGGTAGTGAGCAGTTCTTC. It is translated as CASSLRRGSEQFF.

This chain joins TRBV7-2 and TRBJ1-1; 9 bases match TRBD1. After removal of 1 base from V and 5 bases from J, the junction contained 5 bases not matched to a gene. Germline V gene lookup returns CDR1 SGHTA and CDR2 FQGNSA. CDR3 size: 15 residues. As DNA, the CDR3 is TGTGCCAGCAGCTTAGTCAACAGGGGGCTTACTGAAGCTTTCTTT. Protein sequence: CASSLVNRGLTEAFF.

This chain joins TRBV27 and TRBJ1-1; no reliable D call. V lost 7 bases and J 9 bases, leaving 21 bases between the germline ends. Per germline, CDR1 MNHEY and CDR2 SMNVEV (reference sequence). The CDR3 has 14 amino acids. In nucleotides, the CDR3 is TGTGCCAGCACCTTATACACCGGCGGGCAACAAGCTTTCTTT. Encoded protein: CASTLYTGGQQAFF.

The chain is built from TRBV6-5 and TRBJ2-7; D is possibly TRBD1 (6 bases). Per germline, CDR1 MNHEY and CDR2 SVGAGI. The CDR3 runs 14 residues. Trimming stripped 1 base from V and 2 bases from J, with 9 bases between. CDR3 residues: CASSYLDRTYEQYF. CDR3 coding DNA: TGTGCCAGCAGTTACTTGGACAGAACCTACGAGCAGTACTTC.

The chain has TRBV4-2 and TRBJ1-5; unclear D gene. Germline lookup yields CDR1 LGHNA and CDR2 YNFKEQ. With 0 bases removed from V and 0 bases from J, the gap between germline ends came to 6 bases. The CDR3 loop spans 15 amino acids. CDR3 in DNA: TGTGCCAGCAGCCAAGATCGGGATAGCAATCAGCCCCAGCATTTT. Amino acids: CASSQDRDSNQPQHF.

This clone has just one count. An end of the junction does not agree with germline; a read error may underlie this. The same CDR3 is also encoded by other DNA sequences in this sample. The chain has TRBV12-5 and TRBJ1-1; D gene unclear. The germline V gene has CDR1 LGHNT and CDR2 FRNRAP. This CDR3 has 13 residues. The CDR3 nucleotides are TGTGCTAGCGGTTTGTCGGTGAACACTGAAGCTTTCTTT. Its protein is CASGLSVNTEAFF.

V gene TRBV5-6 combines with J gene TRBJ1-1; D not certain. The germline V gene has CDR1 SGHDT and CDR2 YYEEEE. The CDR3 totals 12 residues. V lost 0 bases and J 5 bases, leaving 5 bases between the germline ends. DNA for the CDR3: TGTGCCAGCAGCTTGGCTCGGACTGAAGCTTTCTTT. Translating gives CASSLARTEAFF.

The chain couples TRBV9 to TRBJ2-7; TRBD1 is a possible D gene (6 bases). CDR3 length: 14 amino acids. V was clipped by 4 bases and J by 6 bases, with 17 bases between them. Looked up from germline, CDR1 is SGDLS and CDR2 is YYNGEE. The CDR3 reads CASSSDPRGGEQYF. The CDR3 nucleotides read TGTGCCAGCAGCTCAGACCCCAGGGGTGGCGAGCAGTACTTC.

The chain carries TRBV18 and TRBJ1-2; 12 bases agree with TRBD1. This CDR3 region has 17 residues. Germline V gene lookup returns CDR1 KGHSH and CDR2 LQKENI. The junction had 8 bases not matched to a gene; V was cut back by 6 bases and J by 0 bases. The CDR3 loop is CASSPGTGGTTNYGYTF. The CDR3 DNA follows: TGTGCCAGCTCGCCCGGGACAGGGGGCACTACTAACTATGGCTACACCTTC.

CDR3 region: CASSPSGSLSQPQHF. The CDR3 bases are TGTGCCAGCAGCCCTAGTGGCAGTTTGAGCCAGCCCCAGCATTTT. The chain carries TRBV7-8 and TRBJ1-5, with D unclear. The germline gives CDR1 SGHVS, CDR2 FQNEAQ. Trimming removed 5 bases from V and 7 bases from J, with 18 bases in between. CDR3 length: 15 residues.

The chain couples TRBV27 to TRBJ1-5; 7 bases are shared with TRBD1. CDR1 is MNHEY, CDR2 SMNVEV, per germline (reference sequence). This CDR3 has 15 residues. Losses at the gene ends were 6 bases for V and 0 bases for J; bases not matched to a gene: 5. This CDR3 reads CASSRGQNSNQPQHF. Written as DNA, the CDR3 is TGTGCCAGCAGCCGGGGACAGAATAGCAATCAGCCCCAGCATTTT.

This chain links TRBV28 with TRBJ1-2; D gene unclear. The CDR3 extends over 14 amino acids. Trimming pared 3 bases from V and 1 base from J, leaving 9 bases between. Germline V lookup: CDR1 MDHEN, CDR2 SYDVKM. The CDR3 DNA follows: TGTGCCAGCAGTTTCGTACGGAGTAACTATGGCTACACCTTC. Encoded protein: CASSFVRSNYGYTF.

The chain is built from TRBV25-1 and TRBJ1-1, with D perhaps matching TRBD1 (5 bases). Between the trimmed V and J ends, which lost 0 bases and 2 bases, there was a span of 10 bases. CDR1 MGHDK and CDR2 SYGVNS come from the germline V gene. This CDR3 contains 15 residues. The chain's CDR3 is CASSEYGGGNTEAFF. CDR3 coding DNA: TGTGCCAGCAGTGAATATGGGGGAGGAAACACTGAAGCTTTCTTT. Complete variable domain (other parts from reference TRBV25-1 and TRBJ1-1): EADIYQTPRYLVIGTGKKITLECSQTMGHDKMYWYQQDPGMELHLIHYSYGVNSTEKGDLSSESTVSRIRTEHFPLTLESARPSHTSQYLCASSEYGGGNTEAFFGQGTRLTVV.

This chain links TRBV5-1 with TRBJ1-3; no reliable D call. The germline V and J ends were trimmed by 0 bases and 1 base, with 8 bases remaining between them. Germline CDR1 and CDR2: SGHRS and YFSETQ. CDR3 size: 15 residues. CDR3 sequence (DNA): TGCGCCAGCAGCTTGGAGAGTGGTTCTGGAAACACCATATATTTT. Translating gives CASSLESGSGNTIYF.

The CDR3 DNA follows: TGTGCCAGCAGCGAGTGGGAACAGGGAACAGGCGAGCAGTACTTC. Its translation: CASSEWEQGTGEQYF. This chain uses TRBV9 with TRBJ2-7; TRBD1 is a possible D gene (6 bases). Germline V gene lookup returns CDR1 SGDLS and CDR2 YYNGEE. V was shortened by 3 bases and J by 6 bases, with 19 bases between the two germline ends. The CDR3 has 15 amino acids.

This chain links TRBV12-5 with TRBJ2-4; TRBD1 matches 11 bases. The trim removed 0 bases at V and 0 bases at J, leaving 10 bases unmatched. CDR3 size: 20 residues. Per germline, CDR1 LGHNT and CDR2 FRNRAP. This chain's CDR3 is CASGLVIWGQGEKAKNIQYF. CDR3 sequence (DNA): TGTGCTAGTGGTTTGGTAATCTGGGGACAGGGGGAAAAAGCCAAAAACATTCAGTACTTC.

The chain joins TRBV13 to TRBJ2-4, with D maybe TRBD1 (6 bases). The V end was cut by 5 bases, the J end by 1 base, with 15 bases between. The CDR3 is made up of 16 amino acids. Germline V CDR1 and CDR2: PRHDT, FYEKMQ (reference sequence). This CDR3 reads CASSSRGRRAKNIQYF. The CDR3 DNA follows: TGTGCCAGCAGCAGCAGGGGTAGGAGGGCCAAAAACATTCAGTACTTC.